The 22 T cell receptor beta chains below were found in one sample sequenced in a study of control samples from healthy donors and cancer patients (TCRdb year 2020). The library was generated by the immunoSEQ multiplex PCR assay. Held by TCRdb, this immuneACCESS table contains in-frame sequences only and omits some clones. Under half of the omission traces to an unresolved V gene where checked; the cause of the rest is unknown. This sample gives roughly 68,000 clones in total; 65% to 85% of them show up just once. The ten largest clones represent about a sixth of the sample. Sequences were obtained from blood. All receptors come from a man in his 60s in good health.

This clone was counted a single time. The rearrangement links TRBV7-2 to TRBJ2-2; unclear D gene. The V and J ends lost 1 base and 2 bases respectively, with 8 bases between them. From germline, CDR1 is SGHTA and CDR2 FQGNSA. This CDR3 is built from 15 residues. The DNA of the CDR3 is TGTGCCAGCAGCTTAGGGCTAACTAACACCGGGGAGCTGTTTTTT. Translated: CASSLGLTNTGELFF.

This chain joins TRBV12-3 or TRBV12-4 and TRBJ2-1; possible D gene TRBD2, 5 bases. This CDR3 region has 13 residues. Trimming shortened V by 6 bases and J by 3 bases, and 9 bases separated the two germline ends. CDR3 nucleotides: TGTGCCAGCAGGTCCGGGGACTACAATGAGCAGTTCTTC. Its protein product is CASRSGDYNEQFF.

This chain joins TRBV11-3 and TRBJ2-1, with 16 bases aligning to TRBD2. J lost 7 bases, V lost 5 bases, and 11 bases had no gene match. This CDR3 is 18 amino acids long. Germline V CDR1 and CDR2: SGHNT, YENEEA. The CDR3 protein is CASSPGLAGGQSSNEQFF. The DNA for the CDR3 is TGTGCCAGCAGCCCGGGACTAGCGGGAGGGCAAAGTAGTAATGAGCAGTTCTTC.

The chain's CDR3 is CASSSGTSGSLSYNEQFF. CDR3 coding DNA: TGTGCCAGCAGCTCCGGGACTAGCGGGAGTTTGTCCTACAATGAGCAGTTCTTC. The chain employs TRBV7-6 and TRBJ2-1, with 14 positions matching TRBD2. Unmatched junction bases numbered 6, after V lost 4 bases and J lost 1 base. From germline, CDR1 is SGHVS and CDR2 FNYEAQ. The CDR3 loop spans 18 amino acids.

A remark on this clone: Other DNA sequences in the same sample also yield this CDR3. V is TRBV9 and J is TRBJ2-1, with D perhaps TRBD1 (5 bases). This CDR3 has 11 residues. The germline gives CDR1 SGDLS, CDR2 YYNGEE. V lost 3 bases to trimming and J lost 7 bases, with 5 bases between them. Here the CDR3 reads CASSDRNEQFF. The CDR3 DNA follows: TGTGCCAGCAGCGACAGGAATGAGCAGTTCTTC.

The CDR3 DNA sequence: TGTGCCAGCAGCCAAGACTTGGACAGTCCCCTACGCTCTGCAACTAATGAAAAACTGTTTTTT. Protein product: CASSQDLDSPLRSATNEKLFF. The J gene is TRBJ1-4, the V gene TRBV3-1 (or the pseudogene TRBV3-2); the D gene is possibly TRBD1 (6 bases). CDR1 and CDR2 (germline): LGHDT, YNNKEL (reference sequence). The CDR3 has 21 residues. V was trimmed by 0 bases and J by 0 bases, leaving 23 bases between them.

The rearrangement joins TRBV14 to TRBJ2-3; D is possibly TRBD2 (6 bases). Trimming removed 1 base from V and 2 bases from J, with 13 bases in between. Per germline, CDR1 SGHDN and CDR2 FVKESK. The CDR3 spans 16 residues. Here the CDR3 DNA reads TGTGCCAGCAGCCAAGTCCTGGGACTTCACACAGATACGCAGTATTTT. This gives the protein CASSQVLGLHTDTQYF.

The chain employs TRBV30 and TRBJ1-6; TRBD1 matches at 11 bases. Per germline, CDR1 GTSNPN and CDR2 SVGIG (reference sequence). The CDR3 is 14 amino acids. Unmatched junction bases numbered 5, after V lost 3 bases and J lost 10 bases. The CDR3 sequence: CAWSAGQGGSPLHF. CDR3 nucleotide sequence: TGTGCCTGGAGCGCGGGACAGGGGGGATCACCCCTCCACTTT.

V usage is TRBV14 and J usage is TRBJ2-7, with D tentatively TRBD2 (6 bases). Germline V gene sequence: CDR1 SGHDN, CDR2 FVKESK. Trimming removed 1 base at V and 6 bases at J, with 22 bases between. CDR3 size: 17 residues. The CDR3 DNA reads TGTGCCAGCAGCCAAGGGAGTCCGTGGGAGGTCCCTTCCGAGCAGTACTTC. The encoded protein is CASSQGSPWEVPSEQYF.

This sequence joins TRBV12-3 or TRBV12-4 and TRBJ1-4; the D gene is possibly TRBD1 (5 bases). The CDR3 consists of 13 residues. The V end lost 5 bases, the J end lost 4 bases, and 8 bases lay between the germline ends. As DNA, the CDR3 is TGTGCCAGCAGTGGGGGGTATAATGAAAAACTGTTTTTT. This translates into CASSGGYNEKLFF.

The CDR3 nucleotides are TGTGCCAGCAGCCACCTTTCGGAGGGGCACTATGGCTACACCTTC. This translates into CASSHLSEGHYGYTF. V gene TRBV5-6 combines with J gene TRBJ1-2; perhaps TRBD1 as D (5 bases). With 4 bases removed from V and 3 bases from J, the gap between germline ends came to 16 bases. CDR3 length equals 15 residues. Germline assignment: CDR1 SGHDT and CDR2 YYEEEE.

This chain joins TRBV24-1 and TRBJ2-1; D ambiguous. The CDR3 loop spans 12 amino acids. Germline V CDR1 and CDR2: KGHDR, SFDVKD. V was trimmed by 1 base and J by 5 bases, leaving 2 bases between them. CDR3 in DNA: TGTGCCACCAGTGATTTCGACAATGAGCAGTTCTTC. Translation: CATSDFDNEQFF.

The chain combines TRBV30 with TRBJ1-1, with a tentative D call TRBD1 (6 bases). This CDR3 comprises 13 residues. From germline, CDR1 is GTSNPN and CDR2 SVGIG (reference sequence). V was clipped by 2 bases and J by 5 bases, with 12 bases between them. Here the CDR3 reads CAWSRGHRTEAFF. Written as DNA, the CDR3 is TGTGCCTGGAGTCGGGGGCATCGGACTGAAGCTTTCTTT.

The chain combines TRBV19 with TRBJ1-1; the match to TRBD1 covers 7 bases. The length of the CDR3 is 14 residues. V lost 6 bases and J lost 0; bases outside the gene matches: 4. Germline-derived CDR1 and CDR2 are LNHDA and SQIVND (reference sequence). This CDR3 is CASRTGQMNTEAFF. CDR3 sequence (DNA): TGTGCCAGTAGAACGGGACAGATGAACACTGAAGCTTTCTTT.

The V gene is TRBV6-1, the J gene TRBJ2-1, with TRBD2 identical over 8 bases. CDR1 is MNHNS and CDR2 is SASEGT in the germline V gene. The V segment lost 3 bases and the J segment 3 bases; nucleotides outside the gene matches: 4. The CDR3 is 15 residues long. The CDR3 DNA follows: TGTGCCAGCAGTGACCAGCGGGAGTACTACAATGAGCAGTTCTTC. Its translation: CASSDQREYYNEQFF.

This clone was picked up a small number of times. This chain connects TRBV23-1 to TRBJ2-1; TRBD2 matches at 9 bases. TRBV23-1 is flagged as an ORF with uncertain function. The ends lost 4 bases at V and 0 bases at J; junction bases unmatched: 7. The length of the CDR3 is 17 residues. CDR3 nucleotide sequence: TGCGCCAGCAGTCGACGTGGACTAGCGTTCTCCTACAATGAGCAGTTCTTC. This codes for CASSRRGLAFSYNEQFF.

This clone was seen once. V and J are TRBV5-5 and TRBJ1-6, with D uncertain. Germline assignment: CDR1 SGHKS and CDR2 YYEKEE (reference sequence). The CDR3 runs 16 residues. The V gene lost 0 bases and the J gene lost 4 bases, with 11 bases spanning the gap. The CDR3 is CASSLARSFYNSPLHF. The CDR3 coding sequence is TGTGCCAGCAGCTTGGCCAGAAGCTTTTATAATTCACCCCTCCACTTT.

This clone was seen just once. The chain employs TRBV6-5 and TRBJ2-7; D might be TRBD1 or TRBD2, each matching 5 bases. There are 14 residues in the CDR3. CDR1 is MNHEY, CDR2 SVGAGI, per germline. V dropped 10 bases and J dropped 4 bases, with 20 bases sitting between them. CDR3 amino acids: CATTRDLTKYEQYF. The CDR3 DNA is TGTGCCACCACACGGGACCTCACCAAGTACGAGCAGTACTTC.

V is TRBV5-4 and J is TRBJ2-7; no firm D call. Per germline, CDR1 SGHNT and CDR2 YYREEE (reference sequence). V was clipped by 0 bases and J by 4 bases, with 11 bases between them. This CDR3 region has 14 residues. This chain's CDR3 is CASSLGSGLYEQYF. The CDR3 DNA is TGTGCCAGCAGCTTGGGGTCAGGATTATACGAGCAGTACTTC. The whole variable domain, filled in from reference TRBV5-4 and TRBJ2-7, reads ETGVTQSPTHLIKTRGQQVTLRCSSQSGHNTVSWYQQALGQGPQFIFQYYREEENGRGNFPPRFSGLQFPNYSSELNVNALELDDSALYLCASSLGSGLYEQYFGPGTRLTVT.

This clone was observed once. The rearrangement uses TRBV12-3 or TRBV12-4 and TRBJ2-2; D unresolved. This CDR3 region has 13 residues. V was cut by 9 bases and J by 5 bases, with 13 bases left in between. CDR3 loop: CASHWGGTGELFF. As DNA, the CDR3 is TGTGCCAGTCATTGGGGTGGGACCGGGGAGCTGTTTTTT.

The chain links TRBV6-6 to TRBJ2-1, with 9 bases matching TRBD1. This CDR3 is built from 16 residues. Per germline, CDR1 MNHNY and CDR2 SVGAGI (reference sequence). V dropped 5 bases and J dropped 0; count of bases not matched to a gene: 5. The CDR3 DNA is TGTGCCAGCAGTCCTGACAGGGGGTTCTCCTACAATGAGCAGTTCTTC. Its translation: CASSPDRGFSYNEQFF.

The J gene is TRBJ1-2, the V gene TRBV28; D unresolved. From germline, CDR1 is MDHEN and CDR2 SYDVKM. Trimming removed 1 base at V and 1 base at J, with 13 bases between. The CDR3 has 16 residues. CDR3 DNA sequence: TGTGCCAGCAGTTTATTCGGGATTCTCGATAACTATGGCTACACCTTC. Translated, it gives CASSLFGILDNYGYTF.